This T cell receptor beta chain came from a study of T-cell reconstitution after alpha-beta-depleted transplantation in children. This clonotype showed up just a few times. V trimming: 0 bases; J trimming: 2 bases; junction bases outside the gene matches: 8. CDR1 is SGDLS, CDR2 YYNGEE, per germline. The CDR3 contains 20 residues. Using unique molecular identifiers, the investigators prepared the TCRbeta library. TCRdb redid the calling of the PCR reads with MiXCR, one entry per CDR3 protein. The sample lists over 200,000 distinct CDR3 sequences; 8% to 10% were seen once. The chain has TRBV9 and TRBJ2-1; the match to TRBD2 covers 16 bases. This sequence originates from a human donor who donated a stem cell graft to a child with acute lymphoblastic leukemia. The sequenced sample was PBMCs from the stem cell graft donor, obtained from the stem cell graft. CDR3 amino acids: CASSVEPGLAGGTTYNEQFF. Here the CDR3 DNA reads TGTGCCAGCAGCGTAGAACCGGGACTAGCGGGGGGGACTACCTACAATGAGCAGTTCTTC.